This T cell receptor beta chain is from a study of T cells after yellow fever vaccination. Overall study context: For low cell numbers, libraries were made with SMART-Seq v4 Ultra Low Input. General study findings and limits: The booster response re-showed most primary clones: 96% CD4, almost 90% CD8. Only a minor proportion of clonotypes was detected across both CD4 and CD8 compartments. When the response was secondary, it was weaker but reached its peak faster, day 5 versus 15.

Germline V gives CDR1 SGDLS, CDR2 YYNGEE. Trimming cost V 0 bases and J 5 bases; bases outside gene matches: 6. The CDR3 is 18 amino acids. Each CDR3 protein gets one entry after TCRdb re-called the 5' RACE reads with MiXCR. The data contain 500,000 to 700,000 distinct CDR3 sequences, roughly 19% of them seen just once; the ten biggest clones take up roughly an eighth. This clonotype was seen ten or more times. Its antigen remains unknown. The chain employs TRBV9 and TRBJ2-1, with TRBD2 matching over 15 bases. Here the sequenced sample was PBMCs, taken 15 days after the yellow fever booster vaccination. This receptor was identified in a man aged 25-45 years who received the YFV17D yellow fever vaccine. This chain's CDR3 is CASSVGTSGRALNNEQFF. DNA of the CDR3: TGTGCCAGCAGCGTAGGGACTAGCGGGAGGGCCCTCAACAATGAGCAGTTCTTC.